Given below is one TCR beta chain in context. Its antigen is unidentified. This specimen belongs to a study of T cells in tuberculosis. Study information: This South African cohort compared adolescents with or without latent tuberculosis against adults with active tuberculosis. PBMC were archived before or within 7 days of starting treatment. The study, taken as a whole, reports: Active tuberculosis alpha repertoires lay closer to GMM-specific TCRs than controls'.

The time point was: new active TB diagnosis, blood taken before or within 7 days of starting treatment. Germline V lookup: CDR1 LNHDA, CDR2 SQIVND (reference sequence). This CDR3 spans 15 amino acids. V was cut by 1 base and J by 6 bases, with 13 bases left in between. Sequencing used immunoSEQ multiplex PCR; TCRdb keeps in-frame clones, though not all of them. Of fewer than 35,000 clones in the sample, more than 75% were seen once. V usage is TRBV19 and J usage is TRBJ2-1; D not certain. The material was PBMCs, obtained at tuberculosis diagnosis. The receptor was derived from an adult with tuberculosis. CDR3 sequence (DNA): TGTGCCAGTAGTATAGGTGGGCGTCCAAGCAATGAGCAGTTCTTC. Encoded protein: CASSIGGRPSNEQFF.